A selection of T cell receptor beta chains follows, all from one sample in a study of Ad26.COV2.S vaccination and SARS-CoV-2 variants. Generated by immunoSEQ multiplex PCR, the TCRdb table keeps only in-frame clones and is missing some. The sample records a few hundred thousand clones, approximately 89% being singletons. The sample was peripheral blood, taken in a trial of Ad26.COV2.S vaccine versus placebo. These receptors originate from a person aged 18 to 59 who received the Ad26.COV2.S COVID-19 vaccine or a placebo. CDR3s leave out the opening cysteine and the closing phenylalanine or tryptophan. Fields, in order: V gene, clone size, CDR3 protein. Clone size is stated in some rows and not others, as once, few, many or a class when expanded.

TRBV3-1/TRBV3-2,.,ASSPSGRTGGNYGYT
TRBV5-6,.,ASSLYGDTEAF
TRBV12-5,.,ASGPANYEQY
TRBV19,.,ASTLHHSGNTIY
TRBV20-1,few,SAKRTVEAF
TRBV9,.,ASSSGLAAPNEQF
TRBV4-3,.,ASSLSFSGGETQY
TRBV4-1,.,ASKPGWANVLT
TRBV27,few,ASSRDRGSHEQY
TRBV7-8,.,ASSLTPGANYGYT
TRBV4-2,.,ASSQAPYEQY
TRBV18,.,ASSPFMGDTQY
TRBV2,few,ASIRTANTEAF
TRBV5-1,.,ASSLAGMNTEAF
TRBV3-1/TRBV3-2,once,ASSQADSPLH
TRBV6-5,.,ASRAGTSRGAQY
TRBV5-1,once,ASRTSGSSEQY
TRBV20-1,.,SASRGAGGRTGELF
TRBV19,.,ASSSYFIFSGAGTDTQY
TRBV2,.,ASSDGVGASGRNEQF